The 3 T cell receptor beta chains given below trace back to one sample, sequenced in a study of graft-versus-host responses after intestinal transplantation. These receptors have no known antigen. TCRdb's copy holds only in-frame clones and misses some; the assay was immunoSEQ multiplex PCR. Among about 88,000 clones listed, 85% to 95% were seen once. This material consisted of unstimulated CD4+ T cells sorted from spleen or lymph node cells, taken before transplant. The receptor source for this set is a human donor who was the organ donor for an intestinal transplant.

This clone came up once. The chain carries TRBV28 and TRBJ1-2; weak D call: TRBD1 (6 bases). The ends were cut back, 3 bases at V and 10 bases at J, with 24 bases in the middle. Germline-derived CDR1 and CDR2 are MDHEN and SYDVKM. The CDR3 is 16 residues long. In nucleotides, the CDR3 is TGTGCCAGCAGTTTCACGTCCGTCCAGGGGAATATTCACTACACCTTC. As protein: CASSFTSVQGNIHYTF.

V usage is TRBV6-6 and J usage is TRBJ1-5, with D unresolved. CDR1 and CDR2 (germline): MNHNY, SVGAGI (reference sequence). Trimming cost V 0 bases and J 8 bases, with 5 bases left between them. The CDR3 extends over 12 amino acids. The CDR3 reads CASSYSGEPQHF. The CDR3 nucleotides are TGTGCCAGCAGTTACTCGGGCGAGCCCCAGCATTTT.

V usage is TRBV11-3 and J usage is TRBJ2-1; the match to TRBD1 covers 9 bases. J was trimmed by 7 bases and V by 0 bases; bases with no gene match: 7. The CDR3 is 16 amino acids. Germline V gene data show CDR1 as SGHNT and CDR2 as YENEEA. CDR3 bases: TGTGCCAGCAGCTTAGATCGGGGACAGGGTGCTAATGAGCAGTTCTTC. This encodes CASSLDRGQGANEQFF.